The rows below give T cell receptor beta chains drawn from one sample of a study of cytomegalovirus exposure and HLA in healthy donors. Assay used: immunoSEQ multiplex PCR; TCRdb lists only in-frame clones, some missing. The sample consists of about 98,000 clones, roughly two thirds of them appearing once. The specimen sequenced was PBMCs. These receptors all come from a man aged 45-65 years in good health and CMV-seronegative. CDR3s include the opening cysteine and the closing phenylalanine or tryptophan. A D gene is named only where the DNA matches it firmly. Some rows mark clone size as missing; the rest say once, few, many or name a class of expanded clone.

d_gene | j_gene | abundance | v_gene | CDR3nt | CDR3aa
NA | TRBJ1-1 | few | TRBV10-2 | TGCGCCAGCAGTGATAGGGAAAGGGGGAACACTGAAGCTTTCTTT | CASSDRERGNTEAFF
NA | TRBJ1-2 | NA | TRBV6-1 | TGTGCCAGCAGTGGCCAGGGTGCAGGTTCCTATGGCTACACCTTC | CASSGQGAGSYGYTF
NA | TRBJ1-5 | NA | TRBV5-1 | TGCGCCAGCAGCTCCGGGGGGGGCAATCAGCCCCAGCATTTT | CASSSGGGNQPQHF
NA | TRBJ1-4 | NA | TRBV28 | TGTGCCAGCAGTTTACGGGGGGTGGCTAATGAAAAACTGTTTTTT | CASSLRGVANEKLFF
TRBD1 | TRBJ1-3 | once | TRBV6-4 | TGTGCCAGCAGTGACCAAAAAACGAGACAGGGGTCTGGAAACACCATATATTTT | CASSDQKTRQGSGNTIYF
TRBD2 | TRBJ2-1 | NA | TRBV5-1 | TGCGCCAGCAGCTTGGGACTAGCGGTAGACAATGAGCAGTTCTTC | CASSLGLAVDNEQFF
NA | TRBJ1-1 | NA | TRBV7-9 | TGTGCCAGCAGCTTACTTGGGCGGGGGCTGCGGACTGAAGCTTTCTTT | CASSLLGRGLRTEAFF
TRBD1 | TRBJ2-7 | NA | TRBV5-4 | TGTGCCAGCAGCTTGGGGTGGGACAGGGGGTACGAGCAGTACTTC | CASSLGWDRGYEQYF
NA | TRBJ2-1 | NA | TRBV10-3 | TGTGCCATCAGTGATCCCATCTCAGTATTCAATGAGCAGTTCTTC | CAISDPISVFNEQFF
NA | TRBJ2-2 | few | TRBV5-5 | TGTGCCAGCAGCTTGCTCTTCGGGGCCGGGGAGCTGTTTTTT | CASSLLFGAGELFF
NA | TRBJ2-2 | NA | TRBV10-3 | TGTGCCATCAGGCCACAGCAGGGCAGCACCGGGGAGCTGTTTTTT | CAIRPQQGSTGELFF
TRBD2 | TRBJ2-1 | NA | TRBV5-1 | TGCGCCAGCAGCTTGGAAGCGGGAACATCCAATGAGCAGTTCTTC | CASSLEAGTSNEQFF
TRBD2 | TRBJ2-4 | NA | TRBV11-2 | TGTGCCAGCAGCTTAGGGGGACTAGCGGGGGGATCAGGCCATCCGTACTTC | CASSLGGLAGGSGHPYF
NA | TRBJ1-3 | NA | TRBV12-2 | TGTGCAAGTCGCTTAGTCTTGACAGTCTTTTTTGGAAACACCATATATTTT | CASRLVLTVFFGNTIYF
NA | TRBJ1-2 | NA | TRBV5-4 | TGTGCCAGCAGCCTAGGGGAGGGACACTATGGCTACACCTTC | CASSLGEGHYGYTF
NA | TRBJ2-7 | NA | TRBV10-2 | TGCGCCAGCAACCGAGGGGAGGGGGACGAGCAGTACTTC | CASNRGEGDEQYF
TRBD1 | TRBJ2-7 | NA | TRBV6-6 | TGTGCCAGCAGTTACGGACAGGGGATCTACGAGCAGTACTTC | CASSYGQGIYEQYF
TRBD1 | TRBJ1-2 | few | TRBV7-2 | TGTGCCAGCAGCTATGGACAGGGGGCGGGCTATGGCTACACCTTC | CASSYGQGAGYGYTF
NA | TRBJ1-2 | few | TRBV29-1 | TGCAGCGTTGCCTCTTCGGGTTTATCCGGCTACACCTTC | CSVASSGLSGYTF
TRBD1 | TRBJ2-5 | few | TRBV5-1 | TGCGCCAGCAGCGCTAGACAGGGTCAAGGAGAGACCCAGTACTTC | CASSARQGQGETQYF
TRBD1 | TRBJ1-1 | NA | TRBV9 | TGTGCCAGCAGCTCGGGACAGGGCTGGGGCACTGAAGCTTTCTTT | CASSSGQGWGTEAFF
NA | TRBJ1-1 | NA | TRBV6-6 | TGTGCCAGCAGTTACTCTGAGATGAACACTGAAGCTTTCTTT | CASSYSEMNTEAFF
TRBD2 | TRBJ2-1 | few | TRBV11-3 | TGTGCCAGCCCGGGGAGGGGCAATGAGCAGTTCTTC | CASPGRGNEQFF
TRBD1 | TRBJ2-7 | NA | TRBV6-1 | TGTGCCAGCCACCGGACCGGGACAGGGACCTACGAGCAGTACTTC | CASHRTGTGTYEQYF
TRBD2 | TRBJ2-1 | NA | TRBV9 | TGTGCCAGCAGCGCCAAAGGGGCGGGGGGGCCGGTTTACAATGAGCAGTTCTTC | CASSAKGAGGPVYNEQFF
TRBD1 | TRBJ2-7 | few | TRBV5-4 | TGTGCCAGCAGCGCCCGACAGGGGCTCTACGAGCAGTACTTC | CASSARQGLYEQYF
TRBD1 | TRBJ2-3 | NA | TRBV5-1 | TGCGCCAGCAGCTCACAAAGGACAGGGGGCACAGATACGCAGTATTTT | CASSSQRTGGTDTQYF
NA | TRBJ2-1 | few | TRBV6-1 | TGTGCCAGCATTCTAGAGGCGTTGAATGAGCAGTTCTTC | CASILEALNEQFF
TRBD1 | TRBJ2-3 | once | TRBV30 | TGTGCCTGCCACAGGGGGCTAGGAGATACGCAGTATTTT | CACHRGLGDTQYF
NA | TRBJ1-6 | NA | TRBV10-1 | TGCGCCAGCAGTGAGTCGCCGACACAAAATTCACCCCTCCACTTT | CASSESPTQNSPLHF
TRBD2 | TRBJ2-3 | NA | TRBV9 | TGTGCCAGCAGCGGACTAGCGGGGGCCAATACGCAGTATTTT | CASSGLAGANTQYF
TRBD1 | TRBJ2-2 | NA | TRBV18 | TGTGCCAGCTCACCGGACAGGCTCAACACCGAGGAGCTGTTTTTT | CASSPDRLNTEELFF
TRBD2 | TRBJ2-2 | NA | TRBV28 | TGTGCCAGCAGTGCCTTACCGGGAGGGGAAACCGGGGAGCTGTTTTTT | CASSALPGGETGELFF
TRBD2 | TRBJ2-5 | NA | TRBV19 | TGTGCCAGTAGTTCAGGACTAGCGGGAGTACAAGAGACCCAGTACTTC | CASSSGLAGVQETQYF
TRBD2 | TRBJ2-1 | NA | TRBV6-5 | TGTGCCAGCAGAATAGCGGGACGCTCCTACAATGAGCAGTTCTTC | CASRIAGRSYNEQFF
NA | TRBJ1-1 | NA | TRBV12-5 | TGTGCTAGTGGCCTATCCGCGGCGCACACTGAAGCTTTCTTT | CASGLSAAHTEAFF
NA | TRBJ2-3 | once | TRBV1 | TGCACCAGCATCTTAGGTCTCGGGGATACGCAGTATTTT | CTSILGLGDTQYF
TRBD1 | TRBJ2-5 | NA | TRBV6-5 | TGTGCCAGCAGCTCTGGACAGGTTGGGGGAGAGACCCAGTACTTC | CASSSGQVGGETQYF
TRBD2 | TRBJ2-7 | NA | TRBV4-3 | TGCGCCAGCAGCCAAGATGCGGGGGGAATCTACGAGCAGTACTTC | CASSQDAGGIYEQYF
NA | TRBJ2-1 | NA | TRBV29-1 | TGCAGCGTTGATCTGTCAGGGGCTGGGGGTGAGCAGTTCTTC | CSVDLSGAGGEQFF
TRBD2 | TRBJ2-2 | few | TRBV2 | TGTGCCAGCAGTTCACAGGCGGGGGGGACCGGGGAGCTGTTTTTT | CASSSQAGGTGELFF
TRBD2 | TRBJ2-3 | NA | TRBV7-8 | TGTGCCAGCAGTACGAGGGGGACTAGCGGGGGGGCCGGAGATACGCAGTATTTT | CASSTRGTSGGAGDTQYF
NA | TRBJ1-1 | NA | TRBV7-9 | TGTGCCAGCAGCTTACTCGGGGATAACACTGAAGCTTTCTTT | CASSLLGDNTEAFF
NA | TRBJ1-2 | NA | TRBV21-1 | TGTGCCAGCAGCTCGGGAGGGTTGTATGGCTACACCTTC | CASSSGGLYGYTF
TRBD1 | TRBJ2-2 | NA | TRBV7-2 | TGTGCCAGCAGCACACAGGGGCTGGTGAACACCGGGGAGCTGTTTTTT | CASSTQGLVNTGELFF
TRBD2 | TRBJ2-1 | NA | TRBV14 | TGTGCCAGCAGCCAAGTGCGAGGGTTAGCGGGAGGTAAAAACAATGAGCAGTTCTTC | CASSQVRGLAGGKNNEQFF
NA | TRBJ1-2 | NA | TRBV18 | TGTGCCAGCTCAGCAACAGGGAACCACGGCTACACCTTC | CASSATGNHGYTF
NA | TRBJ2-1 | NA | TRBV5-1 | TGCGCCAGCAGCTTGGCCCTCGGGAGCAATGAGCAGTTCTTC | CASSLALGSNEQFF
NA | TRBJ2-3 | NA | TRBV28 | TGTGCTTGGGGCGCCGGTGGCACAGATACGCAGTATTTT | CAWGAGGTDTQYF
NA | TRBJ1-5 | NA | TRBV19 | TGTGCCAGTACCGGTGGGCAGTATAGCAATCAGCCCCAGCATTTT | CASTGGQYSNQPQHF
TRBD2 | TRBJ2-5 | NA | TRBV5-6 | TGTGCCAGCAGCTGGGCGGGACTAGGTGCCCAAGAGACCCAGTACTTC | CASSWAGLGAQETQYF
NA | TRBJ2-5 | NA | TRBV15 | TGTGCCACCAGCAGAGCCTACGGGGGGCCGAGAGAGACCCAGTACTTC | CATSRAYGGPRETQYF
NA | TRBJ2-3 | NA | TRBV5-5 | TGTGCCAGCAGCTTGGACTCGGGGATAATCACTAGCACAGATACGCAGTATTTT | CASSLDSGIITSTDTQYF
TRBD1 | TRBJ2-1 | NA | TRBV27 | TGTGCCAGCAGTTTGACGAACCGCCGGACAGGGTACAATGAGCAGTTCTTC | CASSLTNRRTGYNEQFF
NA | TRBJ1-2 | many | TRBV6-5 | TGTGCCAGCAGTTTAAACAGGGTATCGTATGGCTACACCTTC | CASSLNRVSYGYTF
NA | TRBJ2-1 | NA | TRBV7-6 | TGTGCCAGCAGCTTAGCCATGAGCCCCTCTGAGCAGTTCTTC | CASSLAMSPSEQFF
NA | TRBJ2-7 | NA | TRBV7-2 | TGTGCCAGCAGCCCCGATGGGGGGGCATTCCCCTACGAGCAGTACTTC | CASSPDGGAFPYEQYF